Listed below are T cell receptor beta chains from one sample, sequenced in a study of shared clonotypes between healthy human individuals. Sequenced by immunoSEQ multiplex PCR; TCRdb stores in-frame clones only, minus some. The table has some 2,000,000 clones, just under 95% seen once. The specimen was naive CD8+ T cells sorted from blood. All receptors come from a man in his late teens or twenties in good health. CDR3s include the opening cysteine and the closing phenylalanine or tryptophan. Fields, in order: D gene, J gene, clone size, V gene, CDR3 protein, CDR3 DNA. D genes are given only for firm matches. A clone size is listed for some rows: how often the clone was seen (once, few, many), or a class if it is expanded.

.,TRBJ1-1,.,TRBV9,CASSEGGNTEAFF,TGTGCCAGCAGCGAGGGGGGAAACACTGAAGCTTTCTTT
.,TRBJ2-7,.,TRBV5-5,CASSFRGQTSYEQYF,TGTGCCAGCAGCTTTCGGGGACAAACTTCCTACGAGCAGTACTTC
TRBD1,TRBJ2-7,.,TRBV5-5,CASSPQGSYEQYF,TGTGCCAGCAGCCCACAGGGGAGTTACGAGCAGTACTTC
.,TRBJ1-2,.,TRBV4-1,CASSKAATGRTGIGYGYTF,TGCGCCAGCAGCAAGGCAGCAACCGGACGGACGGGGATTGGGTATGGCTACACCTTC
.,TRBJ2-5,.,TRBV6-1,CASSAVVLETQYF,TGTGCCAGCAGTGCAGTGGTCTTGGAGACCCAGTACTTC
.,TRBJ2-1,.,TRBV27,CASSPLGTHNEQFF,TGTGCCAGCAGTCCCCTAGGGACACACAATGAGCAGTTCTTC
.,TRBJ1-5,.,TRBV2,CAGRNSSNQPQHF,TGTGCCGGCCGTAACAGTAGCAATCAGCCCCAGCATTTT
.,TRBJ1-6,.,TRBV9,CASSDHGKPNSPLHF,TGTGCCAGCAGCGACCACGGGAAGCCTAATTCACCCCTCCACTTT
.,TRBJ2-1,.,TRBV4-1,CASSQEFWGVGNNEQFF,TGCGCCAGCAGCCAAGAATTTTGGGGGGTGGGGAACAATGAGCAGTTCTTC
.,TRBJ1-5,.,TRBV4-1,CASSLGGDQPQHF,TGCGCCAGCAGCCTAGGGGGTGATCAGCCCCAGCATTTT
TRBD2,TRBJ2-5,.,TRBV9,CASSVAGGLETQYF,TGTGCCAGCAGCGTAGCGGGGGGTTTAGAGACCCAGTACTTC
.,TRBJ2-7,.,TRBV6-1,CASSHRLTYEQYF,TGTGCCAGCAGCCACAGGTTAACCTACGAGCAGTACTTC
.,TRBJ1-2,.,TRBV6-6,CASTDTAGYTF,TGTGCCAGCACCGACACCGCTGGCTACACCTTC
.,TRBJ2-3,once,TRBV6-6,CASSDGVEDTQYF,TGTGCCAGCAGTGATGGAGTTGAAGATACGCAGTATTTT
TRBD2,TRBJ2-3,.,TRBV27,CASSLMAGGHTDTQYF,TGTGCCAGCAGCCTAATGGCGGGGGGGCATACAGATACGCAGTATTTT
.,TRBJ2-7,.,TRBV7-8,CASSLNRAYEQYF,TGTGCCAGCAGCTTGAATAGGGCATACGAGCAGTACTTC
.,TRBJ1-1,.,TRBV27,CASSLSVGNTEAFF,TGTGCCAGCAGTTTATCGGTAGGGAACACTGAAGCTTTCTTT
TRBD1,TRBJ1-1,.,TRBV7-9,CASSLAMGQKTEAFF,TGTGCCAGCAGCTTAGCGATGGGACAGAAGACTGAAGCTTTCTTT
.,TRBJ1-4,once,TRBV7-9,CASGPEKLFF,TGTGCCTCGGGCCCTGAAAAACTGTTTTTT
TRBD1,TRBJ2-7,.,TRBV10-1,CASRPDRDRSYEQYF,TGCGCCAGCAGACCCGACAGGGATAGGTCCTACGAGCAGTACTTC
.,TRBJ2-7,.,TRBV7-9,CASSLGTSSYEQYF,TGTGCCAGCAGCTTAGGCACCTCGTCCTACGAGCAGTACTTC
.,TRBJ1-1,.,TRBV2,CASSSGLMNTEAFF,TGTGCCAGCAGTTCAGGACTAATGAACACTGAAGCTTTCTTT
TRBD2,TRBJ2-1,.,TRBV7-9,CASIPTKVAGGPNANEQFF,TGTGCCAGCATCCCGACTAAGGTAGCGGGAGGGCCTAATGCCAATGAGCAGTTCTTC
.,TRBJ1-2,once,TRBV7-9,CASSLSHPDGYTF,TGTGCCAGCAGCTTATCCCACCCGGATGGCTACACCTTC
.,TRBJ2-1,.,TRBV11-2,CASSLVGGGYNEQFF,TGTGCCAGCAGCTTAGTTGGGGGCGGGTACAATGAGCAGTTCTTC
.,TRBJ2-2,.,TRBV11-2,CASSLFGRELFF,TGTGCCAGCAGCTTATTTGGCCGGGAGCTGTTTTTT
TRBD1,TRBJ2-1,.,TRBV7-8,CASSIGTGFNEQFF,TGTGCCAGCAGTATCGGGACAGGGTTCAATGAGCAGTTCTTC
.,TRBJ2-7,.,TRBV7-9,CASSGSSAEQYF,TGTGCCAGCAGCGGATCTAGCGCAGAGCAGTACTTC
.,TRBJ2-1,.,TRBV19,CASRGVNEQFF,TGTGCTTCCAGGGGGGTGAATGAGCAGTTCTTC
.,TRBJ2-7,.,TRBV27,CASSFYGLRDEQYF,TGTGCCAGCAGTTTTTACGGTCTTAGGGACGAGCAGTACTTC
TRBD1,TRBJ1-2,.,TRBV29-1,CSVEDWDRDSNYGYTF,TGCAGCGTTGAAGACTGGGACAGAGATTCTAACTATGGCTACACCTTC
.,TRBJ2-5,.,TRBV7-2,CASSFPRGAETQYF,TGTGCCAGCAGCTTCCCGAGGGGGGCGGAGACCCAGTACTTC
TRBD2,TRBJ2-3,.,TRBV7-2,CASSRRLAVTDTQYF,TGTGCCAGCAGCCGAAGACTAGCGGTCACAGATACGCAGTATTTT
TRBD2,TRBJ2-3,.,TRBV7-2,CASSLTSGYTDTQYF,TGTGCCAGCAGCTTAACTAGCGGATACACAGATACGCAGTATTTT
TRBD1,TRBJ2-3,.,TRBV29-1,CSVERPGGSSRVSTDTQYF,TGCAGCGTTGAAAGGCCAGGGGGAAGTTCTAGGGTTAGCACAGATACGCAGTATTTT
.,TRBJ1-6,.,TRBV13,CASSLSTGSSYNSPLHF,TGTGCCAGCAGCTTAAGCACAGGGAGCTCCTATAATTCACCCCTCCACTTT
.,TRBJ2-5,.,TRBV21-1,CASIFPGKETQYF,TGTGCCAGCATCTTCCCGGGCAAAGAGACCCAGTACTTC
TRBD2,TRBJ2-1,.,TRBV7-9,CASSLTSGSYEQFF,TGTGCCAGCAGCTTGACTAGCGGGAGTTATGAGCAGTTCTTC
.,TRBJ1-1,.,TRBV28,CASSPLYTEAFF,TGTGCCAGCAGCCCGCTTTACACTGAAGCTTTCTTT
.,TRBJ2-7,.,TRBV10-3,CAISAASVLSYEQYF,TGTGCCATCAGTGCCGCTAGCGTTCTCTCCTACGAGCAGTACTTC
.,TRBJ2-7,.,TRBV4-1,CASSWEDSSYEQYF,TGTGCCAGCAGCTGGGAGGACAGCTCCTACGAGCAGTACTTC
TRBD2,TRBJ2-7,.,TRBV27,CASSFAGTSGGAYEQYF,TGTGCCAGCAGTTTCGCAGGGACTAGCGGGGGGGCCTACGAGCAGTACTTC
.,TRBJ1-1,once,TRBV10-3,CAIKGPSMDSNTEAFF,TGTGCCATCAAAGGACCGAGTATGGATTCGAACACTGAAGCTTTCTTT
.,TRBJ1-4,.,TRBV5-4,CASSLWFNEKLFF,TGTGCCAGCAGCTTGTGGTTTAATGAAAAACTGTTTTTT
.,TRBJ1-2,.,TRBV6-1,CASSATDYGYTF,TGTGCCAGCAGTGCGACAGACTATGGCTACACCTTC
.,TRBJ2-5,.,TRBV9,CASSVGGVAVYQETQYF,TGTGCCAGCAGCGTAGGAGGGGTAGCGGTGTACCAAGAGACCCAGTACTTC
.,TRBJ1-1,.,TRBV14,CASSQAWGAEAFF,TGTGCCAGCAGCCAGGCCTGGGGGGCTGAAGCTTTCTTT
TRBD1,TRBJ2-7,once,TRBV6-1,CASSEGDRGYEQYF,TGTGCCAGCAGTGAAGGGGACAGGGGGTACGAGCAGTACTTC
TRBD1,TRBJ1-1,.,TRBV5-6,CASSLDRGLEAFF,TGTGCCAGCAGCCTGGACAGGGGGCTCGAAGCTTTCTTT
.,TRBJ1-5,.,TRBV11-2,CASSLEAYSNQPQHF,TGTGCCAGCAGCTTAGAAGCCTATAGCAATCAGCCCCAGCATTTT
TRBD1,TRBJ2-1,.,TRBV30,CAWSPGQGDYNEQFF,TGTGCCTGGAGTCCCGGACAGGGCGACTACAATGAGCAGTTCTTC